The subject of this entry is one T cell receptor (beta chain). What it binds is unknown. This CDR3 contains 19 residues. V dropped 0 bases and J dropped 3 bases, with 22 bases sitting between them. CDR1 and CDR2 from the germline V gene are LGHNA and YNFKEQ. This entry comes from a study of human thymus T cells. Findings and caveats of the study: Unrelated individuals had highly overlapping thymic repertoires, as reported in related research.

Only in-frame clones appear in the TCRdb table, and some are missing; sequencing was by immunoSEQ multiplex PCR. The repertoire consists of tens of thousands of clones, with 85% to 95% occurring once and the leading ten covering 0.03% to 0.035%. Resections obtained during corrective heart surgery supplied the thymus tissue. Infants served as donors; they were healthy and Finnish and were having corrective surgery for congenital heart defects. The chain links TRBV4-2 to TRBJ2-3; no definite D call. Sequences were obtained from thymus tissue. The clonotype was recovered from a girl under three years old with a congenital heart defect but otherwise immunologically healthy. The CDR3 DNA is TGTGCCAGCAGCCAAGATTTCCCCGGCCCGCCGGCCAATACAGATACGCAGTATTTT. Protein sequence: CASSQDFPGPPANTDTQYF.